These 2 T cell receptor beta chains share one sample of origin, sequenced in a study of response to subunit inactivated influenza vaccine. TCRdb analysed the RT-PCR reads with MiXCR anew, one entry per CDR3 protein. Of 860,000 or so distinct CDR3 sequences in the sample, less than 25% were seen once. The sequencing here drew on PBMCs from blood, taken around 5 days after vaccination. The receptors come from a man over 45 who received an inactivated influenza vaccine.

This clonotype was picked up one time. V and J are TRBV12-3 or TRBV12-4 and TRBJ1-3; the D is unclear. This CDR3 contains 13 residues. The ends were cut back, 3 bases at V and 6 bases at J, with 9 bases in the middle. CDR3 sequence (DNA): TGTGCCAGCAGTTTGTCCGAGCAAAACACCATATATTTT. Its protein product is CASSLSEQNTIYF.

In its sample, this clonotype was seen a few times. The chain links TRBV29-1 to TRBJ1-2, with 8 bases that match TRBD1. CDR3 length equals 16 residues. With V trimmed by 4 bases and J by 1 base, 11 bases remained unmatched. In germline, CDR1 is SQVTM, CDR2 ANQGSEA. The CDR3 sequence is CSVVGQGPKLNYGYTF. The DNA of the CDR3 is TGCAGCGTTGTCGGACAGGGACCCAAACTTAACTATGGCTACACCTTC.